This TCR beta chain appears in the sequencing data of a study of cytomegalovirus exposure and HLA in healthy donors. The study, taken as a whole, reports: The dataset shows that most TCR sequences were rare, while some public TCRs occurred in many donors. In terms of immune exposure information, only CMV serostatus was available.

A note on this clone: The antigen is undetermined.

The CDR3 runs 16 residues. Germline V gives CDR1 LGHNA, CDR2 YSLEER. The V end was cut by 0 bases, the J end by 6 bases, with 15 bases between. Primers for the PCR totalled 60 Vbeta and 13 Jbeta. The method was immunoSEQ multiplex PCR; TCRdb's version includes in-frame clones alone and lacks a portion of them. The sample lists 99,000 or so clones; approximately 72% were seen once. The chain joins TRBV4-3 to TRBJ2-1; D perhaps matches TRBD2 (6 bases). The specimen sequenced was PBMCs. The sequence was obtained from a young man in good health and CMV-seronegative. CDR3 nucleotide sequence: TGCGCCAGCAGCCAAGATTGGAGGGCCCCGGGCAATGAGCAGTTCTTC. As protein: CASSQDWRAPGNEQFF.